The subject of this entry is one TCR beta chain. Its antigen is unidentified. The data belong to a study of CXCR3-negative and CXCR3-positive naive CD8 T cells. Study-level points and caveats: In both naive subsets diversity was comparably high, whereas memory CD8+ cells showed much lower diversity. CXCR3-expressing naive cells carried TRB CDR3s more hydrophobic than those of CXCR3-negative naive cells. Cryopreserved PBMCs had partly decreased CXCR3 expression; fresh PBMCs were used in most assays.

This CDR3 contains 14 residues. Germline loops: CDR1 MNHEY, CDR2 SMNVEV (reference sequence). 5' RACE that incorporated UMI labels was used to prepare the TRB cDNA libraries. TCRdb reprocessed the 5' RACE reads and keeps a single row for each CDR3 protein, giving no DNA. The table for this sample gives 150,000 to 180,000 distinct CDR3 sequences. Every individual CD8+ T cell subset underwent sorting in triplicate at 300,000 to 350,000 cells apiece. Cells that were CD45RO-CCR7+CD27+CD95- constituted naive CD8+ T cells. Sequencing was performed on naive CXCR3+ CD8+ T cells from blood. Subset meaning: CD45RO-CCR7+CD27+CD95- naive CD8+ T cells expressing CXCR3 (TNR3+). The source of this sequence is a human donor in good health. Some clones in this sample may be carry-over from other donors' samples. The chain joins TRBV27 to TRBJ2-3; TCRdb outputs TRBD2, but without DNA this stays unchecked. CDR3 in amino acids: CASRRGGAINTQYF.